This T cell receptor (beta chain) originates from a study of identical twins listed by TCRdb under 2016. At the level of the whole study: To test whether fetal clonotypes persist, this study deep-sequenced TCR alpha and beta repertoires from monozygotic twins, from unrelated adults of various ages, and from cord blood. To rule out contamination, replicate twin experiments were performed at different times with different library preparation protocols.

The library was made by 5' RACE. Sequenced on an Illumina HiSeq 2000. Template switching introduced a universal primer binding site; the final cDNA contained a unique molecular identifier, enabling accurate counting of TCR cDNA molecules. Specific primers in the conserved constant-segment region were used to synthesize first-strand cDNA for the TCR alpha and beta chains. To control for contamination, each cDNA library was double barcoded with a SMART-Mk sample barcode plus Illumina barcodes. Two successive PCR steps introduced TruSeq adapter sequences along with Illumina sample barcodes. The Illumina HiSeq platform was used with custom primers to sequence TCR alpha and beta cDNA libraries. Per the source publication's procedure: Raw reads were processed with MiGEC to extract unique molecular identifiers, and MiXCR was used to determine CDR3 positions. For each individual, recombination models were inferred using an EM algorithm with the repgenHMM and IGoR tools. Shared clonotype analysis was performed with the tcR package in R, normalizing sharing by the product of cloneset sizes. To study raw recombination free of thymic and clonal selection effects, out-of-frame nonproductive sequences were analyzed. TCRdb's own reprocessing of the public reads used fastp at Q25 and MiXCR and kept productive beta chains. When rows share a CDR3 protein, they turn into one entry using the most common DNA and genes. The V and J calls come from TCRdb's annotation, not from the publication. The sample table shows under 350,000 distinct CDR3 sequences, and around 9.7% are seen once. Roughly 7% of the sample lies in the top ten.

Beyond this particular receptor, the publication reports: Zero-insertion analyses could be partly confounded by invariant T cells such as MAIT and iNKT, though diverse VJ usage argued against such confounding for most clonotypes. In monozygotic twins, recombination models systematically underestimated out-of-frame TCR alpha sharing, but the models matched the sharing seen between unrelated individuals. Because the same donors could not be followed over many years, the conclusions depended on cross-sectional statistical analysis. A weaker excess of twin sharing was found in beta out-of-frame sequences because the signal-to-noise ratio was lowered by fewer shared sequences. Fewer insertions were carried by abundant cord blood beta clonotypes; a weaker similar trend was observed in young adult naive repertoires, while no such trend was observed in memory repertoires. Compared with coincidental sharing between unrelated individuals, out-of-frame TCR alpha sequences shared between twins had an excess of sequences with low generation probability.

Germline trimming amounts to 4 bases on V and 2 bases on J, with 6 as the count of junction bases outside the gene matches. The CDR3 runs 15 residues from the cysteine to the phenylalanine. Only CDR3 DNA is held: 45 bases, read in frame from base 1. The germline V gene specifies SNHLY as CDR1 and FYNNEI as CDR2. Every donor was a healthy Caucasian. Three pairs of female monozygotic twins, all aged 18 to 29 years, were included in the twin cohort. Positive isolation kits from Invitrogen were used to isolate CD4+ and CD8+ T cell populations. A note on this clonotype: Its antigen is not yet known. Base qualities are not provided; no much larger clone lies one nucleotide away.

These data were likewise used in another study, on yellow fever vaccine responses in identical twins. From the second report: According to the authors, in identical twins the way T cells responded to vaccination appeared partly convergent and partly personalized. In identical twins, the study followed T cell clones that responded to the vaccine with precision.

This chain is built from TRBV2 and TRBJ2-7; 9 bases in between match TRBD1. The source of this sequence is a woman younger than 35 in good health. Sequenced material: CD8+ T cells sorted from blood. The nucleotide sequence reads as follows: TGTGCCAGCAGTGTGGGACAGGGTTTTGCCTACGAGCAGTACTTC. Its protein reads: CASSVGQGFAYEQYF.